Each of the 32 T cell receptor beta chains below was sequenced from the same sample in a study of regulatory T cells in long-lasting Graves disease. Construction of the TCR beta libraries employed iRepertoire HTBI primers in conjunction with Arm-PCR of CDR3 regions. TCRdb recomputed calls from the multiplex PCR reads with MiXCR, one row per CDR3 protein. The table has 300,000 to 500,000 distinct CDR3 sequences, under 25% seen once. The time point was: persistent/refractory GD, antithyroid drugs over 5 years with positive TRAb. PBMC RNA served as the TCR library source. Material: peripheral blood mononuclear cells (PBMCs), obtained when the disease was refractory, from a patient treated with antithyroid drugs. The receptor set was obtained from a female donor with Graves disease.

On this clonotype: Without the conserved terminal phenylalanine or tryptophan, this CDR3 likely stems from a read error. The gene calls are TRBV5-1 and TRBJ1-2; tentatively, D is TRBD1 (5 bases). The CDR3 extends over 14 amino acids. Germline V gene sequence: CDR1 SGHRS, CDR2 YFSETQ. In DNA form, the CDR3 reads TGTGCCAGCAGCTTGGTGTCCTGGGGGAGCGGCTACACCTCC. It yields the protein CASSLVSWGSGYTS.

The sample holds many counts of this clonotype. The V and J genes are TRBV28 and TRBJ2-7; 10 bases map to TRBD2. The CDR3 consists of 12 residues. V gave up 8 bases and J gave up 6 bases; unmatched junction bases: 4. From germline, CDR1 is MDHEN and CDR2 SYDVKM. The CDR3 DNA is TGTGCCAGCGCCTGGACTAGCGGCGAGCAGTACTTC. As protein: CASAWTSGEQYF.

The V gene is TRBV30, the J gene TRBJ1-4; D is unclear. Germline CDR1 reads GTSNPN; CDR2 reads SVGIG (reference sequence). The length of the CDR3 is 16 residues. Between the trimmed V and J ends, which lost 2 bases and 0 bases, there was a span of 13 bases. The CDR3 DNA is TGTGCCTGGAGTAAGGCTAAGGTTGCAACTAATGAAAAACTGTTTTTT. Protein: CAWSKAKVATNEKLFF.

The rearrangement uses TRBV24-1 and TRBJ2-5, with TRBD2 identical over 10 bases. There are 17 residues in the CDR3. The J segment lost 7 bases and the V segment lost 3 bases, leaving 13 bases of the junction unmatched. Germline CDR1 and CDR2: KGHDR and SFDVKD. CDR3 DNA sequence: TGTGCCACCAGTGATAGGGCCGGGACTAGCGCGAGGGGGACCCAGTACTTC. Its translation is CATSDRAGTSARGTQYF.

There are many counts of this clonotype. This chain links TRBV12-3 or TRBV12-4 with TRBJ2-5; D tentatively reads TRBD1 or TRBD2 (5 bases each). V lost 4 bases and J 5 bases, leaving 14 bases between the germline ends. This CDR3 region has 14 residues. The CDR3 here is CASSSSGKGETQYF. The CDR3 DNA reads TGTGCCAGCAGTTCCAGCGGTAAGGGGGAGACCCAGTACTTC.

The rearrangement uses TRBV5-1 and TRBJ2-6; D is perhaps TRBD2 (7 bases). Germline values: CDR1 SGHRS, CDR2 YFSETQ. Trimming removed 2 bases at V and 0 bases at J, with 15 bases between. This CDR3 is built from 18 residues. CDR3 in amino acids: CASSFVGGRLSGANVLTF. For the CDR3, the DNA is TGCGCCAGCAGCTTCGTCGGGGGGCGACTCTCTGGGGCCAACGTCCTGACTTTC.

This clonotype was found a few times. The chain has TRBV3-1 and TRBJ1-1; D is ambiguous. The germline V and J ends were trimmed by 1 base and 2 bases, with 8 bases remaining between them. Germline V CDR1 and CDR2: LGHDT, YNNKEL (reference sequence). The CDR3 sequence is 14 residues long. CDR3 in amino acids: CASSQVAGNTEAFF. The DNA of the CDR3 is TGTGCCAGCAGCCAAGTCGCAGGAAACACTGAAGCTTTCTTT.

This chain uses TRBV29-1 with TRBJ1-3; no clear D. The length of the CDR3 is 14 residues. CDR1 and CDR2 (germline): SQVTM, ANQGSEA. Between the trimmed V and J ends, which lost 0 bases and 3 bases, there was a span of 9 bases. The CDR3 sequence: CSVEDQAGGNTIYF. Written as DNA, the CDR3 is TGCAGCGTTGAAGATCAGGCGGGTGGAAACACCATATATTTT.

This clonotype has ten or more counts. CDR3 in amino acids: CASSSAGRTNEKLFF. In DNA form, the CDR3 reads TGTGCCAGCAGTTCAGCGGGACGGACAAATGAAAAACTGTTTTTT. The V call is TRBV28, the J call TRBJ1-4; weak D call: TRBD1 (5 bases). The germline CDR1 and CDR2 sequences are MDHEN and SYDVKM. CDR3 size: 15 residues. V was shortened by 4 bases and J by 5 bases, with 14 bases between the two germline ends.

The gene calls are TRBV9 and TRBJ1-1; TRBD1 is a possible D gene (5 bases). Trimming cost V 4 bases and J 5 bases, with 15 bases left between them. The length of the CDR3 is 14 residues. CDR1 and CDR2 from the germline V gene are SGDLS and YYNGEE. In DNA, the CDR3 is TGTGCCAGCAGCCCGATCAGGGTTGAGACTGAAGCTTTCTTT. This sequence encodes CASSPIRVETEAFF. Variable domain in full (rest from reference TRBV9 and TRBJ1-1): DSGVTQTPKHLITATGQRVTLRCSPRSGDLSVYWYQQSLDQGLQFLIQYYNGEERAKGNILERFSAQQFPDLHSELNLSSLELGDSALYFCASSPIRVETEAFFGQGTRLTVV.

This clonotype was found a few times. DNA for the CDR3: TGTGCCAGCAGTGTAACAGGGGGCTCTGGGGACGAGCAGTACTTC. This encodes CASSVTGGSGDEQYF. This sequence joins TRBV6-1 and TRBJ2-7; 9 bases align to TRBD1. This CDR3 spans 15 amino acids. Trimming took 4 bases from V and 5 from J; bases not matched to a gene: 9. The germline V gene has CDR1 MNHNS and CDR2 SASEGT.

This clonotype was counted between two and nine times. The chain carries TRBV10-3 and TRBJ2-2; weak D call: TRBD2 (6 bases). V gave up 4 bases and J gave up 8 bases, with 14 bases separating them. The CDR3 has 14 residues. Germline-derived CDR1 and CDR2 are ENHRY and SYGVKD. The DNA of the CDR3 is TGTGCCATCAGTGTTAGCGGAACACCGGGGGAGCTGTTTTTT. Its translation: CAISVSGTPGELFF.

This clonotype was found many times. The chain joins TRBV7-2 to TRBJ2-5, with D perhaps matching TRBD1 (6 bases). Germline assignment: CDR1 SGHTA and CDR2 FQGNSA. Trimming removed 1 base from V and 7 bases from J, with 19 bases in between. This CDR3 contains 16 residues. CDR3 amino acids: CASSLVGTGSKGTQYF. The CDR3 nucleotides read TGTGCCAGCAGCTTAGTTGGCACAGGGTCTAAGGGGACCCAGTACTTC.

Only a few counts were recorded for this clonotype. The CDR3 DNA follows: TGTGCCAGCAGTGATTTTGGGAAGGGGGCTGAAGCTTTCTTT. Amino acids: CASSDFGKGAEAFF. The rearrangement joins TRBV6-1 to TRBJ1-1; D is perhaps TRBD1 (6 bases). The V end lost 3 bases, the J end lost 6 bases, and 14 bases lay between the germline ends. Germline CDR1 reads MNHNS; CDR2 reads SASEGT. CDR3 length: 14 residues.

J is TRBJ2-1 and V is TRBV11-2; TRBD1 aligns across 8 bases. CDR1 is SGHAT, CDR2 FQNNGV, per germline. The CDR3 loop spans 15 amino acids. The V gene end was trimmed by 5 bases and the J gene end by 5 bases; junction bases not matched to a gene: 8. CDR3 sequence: CASSPGTGTDNEQFF. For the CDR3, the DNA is TGTGCCAGCAGCCCAGGGACAGGTACGGACAATGAGCAGTTCTTC.

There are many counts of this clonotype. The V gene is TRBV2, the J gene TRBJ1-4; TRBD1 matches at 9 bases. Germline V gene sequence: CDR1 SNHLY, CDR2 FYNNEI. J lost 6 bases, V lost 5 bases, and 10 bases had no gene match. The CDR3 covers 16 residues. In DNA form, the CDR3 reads TGTGCCAGCAGTACCGAGGACAGGGGAATATATGAAAAACTGTTTTTT. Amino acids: CASSTEDRGIYEKLFF. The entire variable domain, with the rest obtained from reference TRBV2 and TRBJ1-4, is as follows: EPEVTQTPSHQVTQMGQEVILRCVPISNHLYFYWYRQILGQKVEFLVSFYNNEISEKSEIFDDQFSVERPDGSNFTLKIRSTKLEDSAMYFCASSTEDRGIYEKLFFGSGTQLSVL.

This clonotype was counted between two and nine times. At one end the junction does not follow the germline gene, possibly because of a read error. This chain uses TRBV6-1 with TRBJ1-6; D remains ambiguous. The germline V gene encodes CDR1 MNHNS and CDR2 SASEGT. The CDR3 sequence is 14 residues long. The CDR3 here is CASSAMTVNSPPHF. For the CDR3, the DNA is TGTGCCAGCAGTGCCATGACCGTGAATTCACCCCCCCACTTT.

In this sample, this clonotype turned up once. Written as DNA, the CDR3 is TGCGCCAGCAGCTTGGCCTCTAGCGCCCCCCCGAACATTCAGTACTTC. The encoded protein is CASSLASSAPPNIQYF. This chain connects TRBV5-1 to TRBJ2-4, with D tentatively TRBD2 (6 bases). The germline V gene encodes CDR1 SGHRS and CDR2 YFSETQ. This CDR3 is built from 16 residues. V dropped 0 bases and J dropped 7 bases, with 17 bases sitting between them.

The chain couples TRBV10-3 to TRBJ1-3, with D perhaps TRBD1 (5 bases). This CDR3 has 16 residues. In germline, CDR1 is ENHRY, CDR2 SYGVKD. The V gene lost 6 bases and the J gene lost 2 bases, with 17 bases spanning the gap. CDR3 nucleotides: TGTGCCATCAGAGCGACTTTGACAGATCCTGGAAACACCATATATTTT. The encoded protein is CAIRATLTDPGNTIYF.

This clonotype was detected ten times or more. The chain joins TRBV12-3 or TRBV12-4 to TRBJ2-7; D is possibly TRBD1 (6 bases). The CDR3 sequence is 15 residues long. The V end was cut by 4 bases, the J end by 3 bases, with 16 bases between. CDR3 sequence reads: CASSSRQAKNYEQYF. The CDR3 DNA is TGTGCCAGCAGTTCGCGACAGGCTAAGAACTACGAGCAGTACTTC.

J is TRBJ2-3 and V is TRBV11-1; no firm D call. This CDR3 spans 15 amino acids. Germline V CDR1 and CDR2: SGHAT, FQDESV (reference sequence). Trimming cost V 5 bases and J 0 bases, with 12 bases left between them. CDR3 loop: CASSHTIDSTDTQYF. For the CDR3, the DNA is TGTGCCAGCAGCCACACAATCGACAGCACAGATACGCAGTATTTT.

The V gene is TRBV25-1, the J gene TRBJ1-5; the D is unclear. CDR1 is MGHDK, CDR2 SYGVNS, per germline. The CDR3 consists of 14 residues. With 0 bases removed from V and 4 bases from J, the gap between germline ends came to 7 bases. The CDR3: CASSEYLRNQPQHF. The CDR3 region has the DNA TGTGCCAGCAGTGAATATCTTCGTAATCAGCCCCAGCATTTT.

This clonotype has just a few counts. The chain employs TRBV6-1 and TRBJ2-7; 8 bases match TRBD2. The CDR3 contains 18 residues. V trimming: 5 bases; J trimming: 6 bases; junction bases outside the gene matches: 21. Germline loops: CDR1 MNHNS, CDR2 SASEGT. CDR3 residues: CASSRTGGVDRTPGEQYF. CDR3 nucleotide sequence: TGTGCCAGCAGTAGAACGGGGGGGGTTGACAGGACCCCTGGCGAGCAGTACTTC.

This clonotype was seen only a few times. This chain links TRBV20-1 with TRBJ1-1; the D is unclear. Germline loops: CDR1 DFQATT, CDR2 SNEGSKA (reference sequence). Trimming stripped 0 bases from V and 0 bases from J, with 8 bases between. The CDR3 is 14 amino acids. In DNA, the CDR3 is TGCAGTGCTAGAGATCTGGCCATGAACACTGAAGCTTTCTTT. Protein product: CSARDLAMNTEAFF.

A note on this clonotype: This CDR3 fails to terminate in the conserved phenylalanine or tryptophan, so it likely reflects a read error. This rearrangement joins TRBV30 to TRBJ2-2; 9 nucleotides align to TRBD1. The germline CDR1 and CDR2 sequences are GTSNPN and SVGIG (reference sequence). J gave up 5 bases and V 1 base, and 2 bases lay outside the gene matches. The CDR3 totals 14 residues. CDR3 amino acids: CAWSAQGATGELFS. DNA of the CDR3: TGTGCCTGGAGTGCACAGGGGGCAACCGGGGAGCTGTTTTCT.

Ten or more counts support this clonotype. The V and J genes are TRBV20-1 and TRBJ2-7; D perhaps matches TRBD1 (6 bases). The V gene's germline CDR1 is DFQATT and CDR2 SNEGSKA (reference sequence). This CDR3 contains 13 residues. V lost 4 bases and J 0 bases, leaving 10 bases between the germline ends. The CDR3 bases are TGCAGTGCTAAGGACAGAGACTCCTACGAGCAGTACTTC. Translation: CSAKDRDSYEQYF.

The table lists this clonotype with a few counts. Here the CDR3 DNA reads TGTGCCATCAGGGAGGGAAAGGGAGGGAACACTGAAGCTTTCTTT. Translating gives CAIREGKGGNTEAFF. The V call is TRBV10-3, the J call TRBJ1-1, with D hard to call. V was pared by 6 bases and J by 1 base, with 15 bases between. Looked up from germline, CDR1 is ENHRY and CDR2 is SYGVKD. The CDR3 consists of 15 residues.

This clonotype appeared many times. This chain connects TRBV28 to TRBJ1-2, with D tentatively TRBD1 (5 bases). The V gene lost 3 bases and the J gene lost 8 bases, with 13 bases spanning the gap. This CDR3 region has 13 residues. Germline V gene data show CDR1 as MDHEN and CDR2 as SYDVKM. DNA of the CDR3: TGTGCCAGCAGTTTTGGTGTACGGGGCGGCTACACCTTC. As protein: CASSFGVRGGYTF.

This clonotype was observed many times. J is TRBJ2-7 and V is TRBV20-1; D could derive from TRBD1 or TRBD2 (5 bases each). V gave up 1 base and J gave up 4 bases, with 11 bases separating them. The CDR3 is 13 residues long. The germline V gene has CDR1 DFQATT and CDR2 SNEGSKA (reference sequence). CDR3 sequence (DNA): TGCAGTGCTAGAGGGGGGTACCTTTACGAGCAGTACTTC. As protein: CSARGGYLYEQYF.

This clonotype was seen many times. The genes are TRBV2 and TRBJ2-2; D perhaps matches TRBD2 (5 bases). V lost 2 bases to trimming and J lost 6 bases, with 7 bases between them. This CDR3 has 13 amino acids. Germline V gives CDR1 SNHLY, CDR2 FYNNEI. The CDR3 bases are TGTGCCAGCAGTGAACAGGAGGCCGGGGAGCTGTTTTTT. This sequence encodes CASSEQEAGELFF.

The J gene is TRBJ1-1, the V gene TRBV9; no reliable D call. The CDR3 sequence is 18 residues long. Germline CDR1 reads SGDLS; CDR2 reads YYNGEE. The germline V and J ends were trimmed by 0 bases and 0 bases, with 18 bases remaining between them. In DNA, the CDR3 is TGTGCCAGCAGCGTAGCCGGATTCACGGCCGCTTTGAACACTGAAGCTTTCTTT. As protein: CASSVAGFTAALNTEAFF.

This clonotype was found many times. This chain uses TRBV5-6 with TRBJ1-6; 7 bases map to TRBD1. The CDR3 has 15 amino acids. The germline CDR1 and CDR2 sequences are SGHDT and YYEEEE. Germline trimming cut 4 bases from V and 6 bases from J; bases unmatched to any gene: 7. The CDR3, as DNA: TGTGCCAGCAGCCCCTCGGGACAGCGTAATTCACCCCTCCACTTT. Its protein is CASSPSGQRNSPLHF.